Detailed here is one TCR beta chain. The data were obtained in a study of shared clonotypes between healthy human individuals. Within Nashville, Tennessee resided all donors, each a Caucasian adult. Each unsorted sample relied on roughly 84 million PBMCs as its source of genomic DNA. Only in-frame clones appear in the TCRdb table, and some are missing; sequencing was by immunoSEQ multiplex PCR. The table shows 450,000 to 550,000 clones, with 60% to 85% occurring only once. V was clipped by 2 bases and J by 3 bases; unmatched bases: 0. CDR1 and CDR2 from the germline V gene are GTSNPN and SVGIG (reference sequence). CDR3 length: 12 amino acids.

This sequence originates from a woman in her thirties or forties in good health. Some clones in this sample may be carry-over from other donors' samples. J is TRBJ2-7 and V is TRBV30, with TRBD1 identical over 8 bases. Specimen: PBMCs. The CDR3: CAWSTGGYEQYF. The DNA for the CDR3 is TGTGCCTGGAGTACAGGGGGCTACGAGCAGTACTTC.